This passage covers 30 T cell receptor beta chains from one sample sequenced in a study of shared clonotypes between healthy human individuals. Terminally differentiated effector memory CD45RA+ cells were excluded by CCR7 positive selection of CD45RO-negative cells. Clones were sequenced by immunoSEQ multiplex PCR, and TCRdb holds only the in-frame ones, with some missing. This table has about 2.2 million clones, over 85% appearing once. Sequenced sample: naive CD8+ T cells from PBMCs. These receptors originate from a man between 18 and 29 years old in good health. Some clones in this sample may be carry-over from other donors' samples.

The chain recombines TRBV13 with TRBJ2-2; D perhaps matches TRBD2 (6 bases). The CDR3 has 16 amino acids. In germline, CDR1 is PRHDT, CDR2 FYEKMQ (reference sequence). V lost 0 bases to trimming and J lost 1 base, with 9 bases between them. CDR3 region: CASSLGVAENTGELFF. The DNA for the CDR3 is TGTGCCAGCAGCTTAGGGGTAGCGGAGAACACCGGGGAGCTGTTTTTT.

The V gene is TRBV28, the J gene TRBJ2-7; possible D gene TRBD1, 6 bases. Germline-derived CDR1 and CDR2 are MDHEN and SYDVKM. The CDR3 spans 13 residues. V lost 2 bases and J lost 6, with 11 bases in between. In DNA, the CDR3 is TGTGCCAGCAGTTTAGCCAGGGGTGGCGAGCAGTACTTC. It yields the protein CASSLARGGEQYF.

The rearrangement joins TRBV11-2 to TRBJ2-3; TRBD2 agrees at 7 bases. The CDR3 loop spans 15 amino acids. From germline, CDR1 is SGHAT and CDR2 FQNNGV. V gave up 2 bases and J gave up 5 bases; unmatched junction bases: 7. For the CDR3, the DNA is TGTGCCAGCAGCTTAATCTGGGGGAGGGAAGATACGCAGTATTTT. It codes for CASSLIWGREDTQYF.

The J gene is TRBJ2-2, the V gene TRBV7-9; no definite D call. The CDR3 contains 12 residues. Trimming took off 7 bases at V and 7 bases at J, with 10 bases between the two ends. Germline loops: CDR1 SEHNR, CDR2 FQNEAQ (reference sequence). The CDR3 reads CASISSIGELFF. The CDR3 DNA is TGTGCCAGCATCTCCTCTATCGGGGAGCTGTTTTTT.

This rearrangement joins TRBV28 to TRBJ2-1, with 15 bases lining up with TRBD2. There are 17 residues in the CDR3. Germline assignment: CDR1 MDHEN and CDR2 SYDVKM. The ends lost 11 bases at V and 6 bases at J; junction bases unmatched: 14. The CDR3 DNA reads TGTGCCCTTACCCCAGGACTAGCGGGAGGGCCGTTCAATGAGCAGTTCTTC. It yields the protein CALTPGLAGGPFNEQFF. Drawing the rest from reference TRBV28 and TRBJ2-1, the complete variable domain is DVKVTQSSRYLVKRTGEKVFLECVQDMDHENMFWYRQDPGLGLRLIYFSYDVKMKEKGDIPEGYSVSREKKERFSLILESASTNQTSMYLCALTPGLAGGPFNEQFFGPGTRLTVL.

The gene calls are TRBV27 and TRBJ1-2, with D possibly being TRBD1 (5 bases). The CDR3 has 15 residues. V lost 0 bases to trimming and J lost 4 bases, with 12 bases between them. From germline, CDR1 is MNHEY and CDR2 SMNVEV (reference sequence). CDR3 DNA sequence: TGTGCCAGCAGTTTATCGACTCAGGGTGCCTATGGCTACACCTTC. It yields the protein CASSLSTQGAYGYTF.

The chain carries TRBV11-2 and TRBJ2-7; TRBD2 matches 8 bases. This CDR3 spans 14 amino acids. V lost 1 base to trimming and J lost 7 bases; unmatched junction nucleotides: 6. The germline gives CDR1 SGHAT, CDR2 FQNNGV. The CDR3, as DNA: TGTGCCAGCAGCTTAGCGGGAGGGCCGAAAGAGCAGTACTTC. As protein: CASSLAGGPKEQYF. Using reference TRBV11-2 and TRBJ2-7 for the parts outside the CDR3, the full variable domain is EAGVAQSPRYKIIEKRQSVAFWCNPISGHATLYWYQQILGQGPKLLIQFQNNGVVDDSQLPKDRFSAERLKGVDSTLKIQPAKLEDSAVYLCASSLAGGPKEQYFGPGTRLTVT.

The chain has TRBV19 and TRBJ1-5, with D perhaps TRBD1 (5 bases). The CDR3 has 17 amino acids. Looked up from germline, CDR1 is LNHDA and CDR2 is SQIVND (reference sequence). Trimming stripped 4 bases from V and 0 bases from J, with 16 bases between. In DNA, the CDR3 is TGTGCCAGTAGTACACAGGTATTCTCCGATAGCAATCAGCCCCAGCATTTT. Encoded protein: CASSTQVFSDSNQPQHF.

J is TRBJ1-2 and V is TRBV6-5; D might be TRBD1 (5 bases). This CDR3 spans 14 amino acids. The germline V gene encodes CDR1 MNHEY and CDR2 SVGAGI. Trimming removed 3 bases at V and 1 base at J, with 9 bases between. CDR3: CASSYGGDNYGYTF. The CDR3 nucleotides are TGTGCCAGCAGTTATGGGGGAGATAACTATGGCTACACCTTC.

The rearrangement uses TRBV12-5 and TRBJ2-3; D is unresolved. V was trimmed by 5 bases and J by 0 bases, leaving 3 bases between them. This CDR3 is built from 12 residues. Germline V gene sequence: CDR1 LGHNT, CDR2 FRNRAP. The CDR3 sequence is CASGQSTDTQYF. The CDR3 DNA is TGTGCTAGTGGTCAAAGCACAGATACGCAGTATTTT.

The chain links TRBV15 to TRBJ2-1; the D is unclear. The CDR3 spans 17 residues. The V gene lost 0 bases and the J gene lost 4 bases, with 16 bases spanning the gap. The germline gives CDR1 LNHNV, CDR2 YYDKDF (reference sequence). CDR3 region: CATSRDSSASPYNEQFF. DNA for the CDR3: TGTGCCACCAGCAGAGACTCTTCGGCGTCGCCGTACAATGAGCAGTTCTTC.

The chain couples TRBV6-5 to TRBJ2-5; D uncertain. The germline V and J ends were trimmed by 2 bases and 5 bases, with 9 bases remaining between them. Germline CDR1 MNHEY, CDR2 SVGAGI. This CDR3 has 13 residues. The CDR3 coding sequence is TGTGCCAGCAGTTACGGGGTTGGGGAGACCCAGTACTTC. This gives the protein CASSYGVGETQYF.

The chain couples TRBV19 to TRBJ1-5; 7 bases match TRBD1. Germline CDR1 reads LNHDA; CDR2 reads SQIVND (reference sequence). Trimming took 6 bases from V and 7 from J; bases not matched to a gene: 6. This CDR3 spans 13 amino acids. The CDR3 DNA reads as TGTGCCAGTAGCCAAACAGGGGAGCAGCCCCAGCATTTT. This translates into CASSQTGEQPQHF.

This rearrangement joins TRBV9 to TRBJ2-1, with D maybe TRBD2 (6 bases). The germline V gene encodes CDR1 SGDLS and CDR2 YYNGEE. The CDR3 has 16 amino acids. Trimming pared 2 bases from V and 6 bases from J, leaving 18 bases between. The CDR3: CASSVRAGGMINEQFF. For the CDR3, the DNA is TGTGCCAGCAGCGTCAGGGCGGGCGGGATGATCAATGAGCAGTTCTTC.

The chain is built from TRBV28 and TRBJ1-5, with unresolved D. The CDR3 covers 13 residues. V was clipped by 3 bases and J by 7 bases, with 10 bases between them. Germline loops: CDR1 MDHEN, CDR2 SYDVKM. The DNA for the CDR3 is TGTGCCAGCAGTTTTGCCGGAGCCCAGCCCCAGCATTTT. This codes for CASSFAGAQPQHF. Supplemented by reference TRBV28 and TRBJ1-5, the full variable domain reads DVKVTQSSRYLVKRTGEKVFLECVQDMDHENMFWYRQDPGLGLRLIYFSYDVKMKEKGDIPEGYSVSREKKERFSLILESASTNQTSMYLCASSFAGAQPQHFGDGTRLSIL.

Details on this clone: The sample contains more than one DNA sequence encoding this CDR3. The chain couples TRBV9 to TRBJ2-7, with 10 bases that match TRBD2. CDR1 and CDR2 (germline): SGDLS, YYNGEE. This CDR3 has 14 amino acids. V trimming: 5 bases; J trimming: 4 bases; junction bases outside the gene matches: 6. The DNA of the CDR3 is TGTGCCAGCAGTGCCGGGACTAGCGTTTACGAGCAGTACTTC. This gives the protein CASSAGTSVYEQYF.

J is TRBJ1-2 and V is TRBV4-1; D not resolved. Germline CDR1 is MGHRA and CDR2 is YSYEKL. The V end was cut by 4 bases, the J end by 0 bases, with 9 bases between. The CDR3 sequence is 14 residues long. CDR3: CASSPANTNYGYTF. In DNA, the CDR3 is TGCGCCAGCAGCCCAGCGAATACTAACTATGGCTACACCTTC.

The chain employs TRBV19 and TRBJ1-5; no clear D gene. The germline CDR1 and CDR2 sequences are LNHDA and SQIVND (reference sequence). The CDR3 has 13 amino acids. The ends were cut back, 5 bases at V and 7 bases at J, with 12 bases in the middle. The CDR3 DNA reads TGTGCCAGTAGTGTAAATCCCGGGCAGCCCCAGCATTTT. Amino acid sequence: CASSVNPGQPQHF. The complete variable domain, with remaining parts taken from reference TRBV19 and TRBJ1-5, reads DGGITQSPKYLFRKEGQNVTLSCEQNLNHDAMYWYRQDPGQGLRLIYYSQIVNDFQKGDIAEGYSVSREKKESFPLTVTSAQKNPTAFYLCASSVNPGQPQHFGDGTRLSIL.

A single count supports this clone. V is TRBV28 and J is TRBJ1-2, with unresolved D. The CDR3 length is 11 residues. Trimming stripped 5 bases from V and 1 base from J, with 2 bases between. Germline V gene lookup returns CDR1 MDHEN and CDR2 SYDVKM. The CDR3 sequence is CASSVNYGYTF. The CDR3 bases are TGTGCCAGCAGTGTTAACTATGGCTACACCTTC.

The J gene is TRBJ2-7, the V gene TRBV4-1; 14 bases match TRBD2. This CDR3 spans 17 amino acids. CDR1 is MGHRA, CDR2 YSYEKL, per germline. Trimming cost V 4 bases and J 3 bases; bases outside gene matches: 8. The CDR3 DNA reads as TGCGCCAGCAGCCCCGGACTAGCGGGAGGAATGGGCTACGAGCAGTACTTC. This codes for CASSPGLAGGMGYEQYF.

As to this clone: This sample includes further DNA sequences coding for the same CDR3. CDR3 sequence (DNA): TGTGCCAGCAGCTTAGTCCCGAATGAGCAGTTCTTC. Translating gives CASSLVPNEQFF. The chain carries TRBV11-2 and TRBJ2-1; D is unclear. This CDR3 comprises 12 residues. V dropped 1 base and J dropped 7 bases, with 5 bases sitting between them. Germline V gives CDR1 SGHAT, CDR2 FQNNGV.

V and J are TRBV29-1 and TRBJ2-5; D not resolved. The CDR3 runs 12 residues. The germline gives CDR1 SQVTM, CDR2 ANQGSEA. The germline V and J ends were trimmed by 7 bases and 5 bases, with 14 bases remaining between them. CDR3 nucleotide sequence: TGCAGCGCAACCGGGCCCAGGGAGACCCAGTACTTC. This gives the protein CSATGPRETQYF.

The V gene is TRBV28, the J gene TRBJ1-1, with 9 bases matching TRBD1. V lost 4 bases and J lost 1; bases outside the gene matches: 7. The CDR3 covers 16 residues. Germline CDR1 and CDR2: MDHEN and SYDVKM. CDR3 protein: CASSSGQGMGNTEAFF. The CDR3 nucleotides are TGTGCCAGCAGTTCCGGACAGGGGATGGGGAACACTGAAGCTTTCTTT. Full variable domain (remainder filled in from reference TRBV28 and TRBJ1-1): DVKVTQSSRYLVKRTGEKVFLECVQDMDHENMFWYRQDPGLGLRLIYFSYDVKMKEKGDIPEGYSVSREKKERFSLILESASTNQTSMYLCASSSGQGMGNTEAFFGQGTRLTVV.

The chain combines TRBV7-3 with TRBJ2-2, with D possibly matching TRBD2 (6 bases). Germline CDR1 and CDR2: SGHTA and FQGTGA. V was pared by 7 bases and J by 3 bases, with 6 bases between. There are 12 residues in the CDR3. CDR3: CASKRDTGELFF. CDR3 DNA sequence: TGTGCCAGCAAGCGGGACACCGGGGAGCTGTTTTTT.

This chain connects TRBV28 to TRBJ2-1, with 8 bases fitting TRBD2. The CDR3 loop spans 18 amino acids. V was pared by 4 bases and J by 1 base, with 12 bases of the junction left unmatched. From germline, CDR1 is MDHEN and CDR2 SYDVKM. CDR3 sequence reads: CASSYPREERESYNEQFF. In nucleotides, the CDR3 is TGTGCCAGCAGTTATCCTAGGGAAGAGCGGGAGTCCTACAATGAGCAGTTCTTC.

The chain's CDR3 is CASHRSRNTEAFF. The CDR3 DNA reads as TGTGCCAGTCATAGATCCAGGAACACTGAAGCTTTCTTT. The V call is TRBV6-6, the J call TRBJ1-1; D unresolved. Germline CDR1 reads MNHNY; CDR2 reads SVGAGI (reference sequence). The CDR3 extends over 13 amino acids. Deletions cut 9 bases from V and 1 base from J, with 12 bases between.

This chain connects TRBV5-1 to TRBJ1-1; maybe TRBD1 (6 bases). The CDR3 loop spans 12 amino acids. V was cut by 7 bases and J by 7 bases, with 14 bases left in between. Germline V gene sequence: CDR1 SGHRS, CDR2 YFSETQ. The CDR3 nucleotides read TGCGCCAGCGGCGAGGGGGGCAGTGAAGCTTTCTTT. Protein sequence: CASGEGGSEAFF.

This clone was counted once. The chain has TRBV27 and TRBJ2-3; no definite D call. V lost 6 bases to trimming and J lost 2 bases, with 12 bases between them. The germline gives CDR1 MNHEY, CDR2 SMNVEV (reference sequence). This CDR3 is built from 14 residues. The CDR3 bases are TGTGCCAGCAGGCCGTCCGCTTACACAGATACGCAGTATTTT. It encodes CASRPSAYTDTQYF.

This rearrangement joins TRBV19 to TRBJ2-5; perhaps TRBD2 as D (6 bases). Germline values: CDR1 LNHDA, CDR2 SQIVND (reference sequence). V shed 3 bases and J shed 5 bases, with 10 bases lying between them. This CDR3 region has 13 residues. In DNA, the CDR3 is TGTGCCAGTAGTATTGGGGGGTACGAGACCCAGTACTTC. The encoded protein is CASSIGGYETQYF.

V usage is TRBV7-9 and J usage is TRBJ2-7; 7 bases fit TRBD2. The length of the CDR3 is 16 residues. The V gene's germline CDR1 is SEHNR and CDR2 FQNEAQ (reference sequence). Trimming removed 4 bases from V and 0 bases from J; junction bases left unmatched: 9. The CDR3 here is CASSSAPSGGSYEQYF. DNA of the CDR3: TGTGCCAGCAGCTCTGCCCCTAGCGGTGGCTCCTACGAGCAGTACTTC.